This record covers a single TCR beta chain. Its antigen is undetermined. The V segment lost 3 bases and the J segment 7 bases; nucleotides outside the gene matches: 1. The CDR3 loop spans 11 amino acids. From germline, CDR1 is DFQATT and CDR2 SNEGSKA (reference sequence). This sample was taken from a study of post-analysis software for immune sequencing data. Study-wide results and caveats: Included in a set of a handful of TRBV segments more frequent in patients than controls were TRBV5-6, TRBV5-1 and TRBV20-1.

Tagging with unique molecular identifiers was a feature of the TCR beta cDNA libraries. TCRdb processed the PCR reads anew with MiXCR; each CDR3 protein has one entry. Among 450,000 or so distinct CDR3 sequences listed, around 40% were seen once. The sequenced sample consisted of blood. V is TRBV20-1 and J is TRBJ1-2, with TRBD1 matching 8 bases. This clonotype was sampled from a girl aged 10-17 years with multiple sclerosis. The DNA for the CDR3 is TGCAGTGCTAGCGACAGGGGTGGCTACACCTTC. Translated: CSASDRGGYTF.